The source of this TCR beta chain is a study of blood T cell repertoires in COVID-19. Study background: Both acute and convalescent COVID-19 samples were obtained from the United States, Italy and Spain. PBMCs, B-cell-depleted T cells, or T cells were the source of the cDNA or gDNA that made up the material.

This clone showed up just once. Per the authors' pipeline: Estimated nucleated cell counts came from reference gene primer amplification. Repertoires were generated with immunoSEQ multiplex PCR, while TCRdb's copy carries only in-frame clones and drops some. The D gene and trimming were derived from the DNA, and the V and J assignments and clone size from that table. In the table there are just under 350,000 clones, 91% of which are singletons. The clonotype originates from a woman between 18 and 29 years old who had recovered from COVID-19. Sequenced input: peripheral blood.

As DNA, the CDR3 is TGTGCCAGCACGCCGGGACTACCGGCCGATGAGCAGTTCTTC. Translating gives CASTPGLPADEQFF. The V gene is TRBV5-6, the J gene TRBJ2-1; 7 nucleotides align to TRBD2. The CDR3 has 14 amino acids. V lost 6 bases and J lost 8; bases outside the gene matches: 11. In germline, CDR1 is SGHDT, CDR2 YYEEEE.